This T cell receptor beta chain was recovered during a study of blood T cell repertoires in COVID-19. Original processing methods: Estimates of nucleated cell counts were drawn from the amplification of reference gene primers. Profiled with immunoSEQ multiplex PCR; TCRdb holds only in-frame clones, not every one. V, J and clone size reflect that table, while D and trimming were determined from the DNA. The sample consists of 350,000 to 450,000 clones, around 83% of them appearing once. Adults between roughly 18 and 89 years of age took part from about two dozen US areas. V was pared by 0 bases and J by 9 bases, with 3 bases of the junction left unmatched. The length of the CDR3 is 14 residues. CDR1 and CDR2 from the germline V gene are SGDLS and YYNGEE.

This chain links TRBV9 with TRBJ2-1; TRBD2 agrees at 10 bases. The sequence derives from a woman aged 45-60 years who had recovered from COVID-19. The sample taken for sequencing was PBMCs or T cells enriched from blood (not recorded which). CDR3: CASSVGSSGGEQFF. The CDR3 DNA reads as TGTGCCAGCAGCGTAGGGTCTAGCGGGGGTGAGCAGTTCTTC.